What follows are 17 T cell receptor beta chains derived from one specimen sequenced in a study of T cells in Graves' hyperthyroidism and ophthalmopathy. Amplified TCR beta CDR3 regions came from RNA transcripts. HTBI primers were the set used in a first-round RT-PCR of the TCR CDR3. MiXCR, run by TCRdb on the multiplex PCR reads, gives a single entry per CDR3 protein. The data show hundreds of thousands of distinct CDR3 sequences, with roughly 15% seen just once and roughly a sixth held by the top ten. Sequenced input: blood. The origin of the receptors is a woman aged 18 to 35 with Graves' ophthalmopathy.

In its sample, this clonotype was seen a few times. V gene TRBV11-3 combines with J gene TRBJ2-7; unclear D gene. Trimming left V 3 bases short and J 4 bases short, with 13 bases between. This CDR3 is built from 14 residues. The germline gives CDR1 SGHNT, CDR2 YENEEA. The CDR3 DNA reads as TGTGCCAGCAGCTTTCGGGTGTCCGGGTACGAGCAGTACTTC. Its protein product is CASSFRVSGYEQYF.

This chain links TRBV5-1 with TRBJ2-2; D remains unclear. V was cut by 3 bases and J by 7 bases, with 19 bases left in between. Germline V gene sequence: CDR1 SGHRS, CDR2 YFSETQ. The CDR3 totals 16 residues. This CDR3 reads CASSWLAHSESGELFF. CDR3 in DNA: TGCGCCAGCAGCTGGTTAGCTCACAGCGAGAGCGGGGAGCTGTTTTTT.

CDR3 loop: CASSPGLAGVGGYEQYF. The CDR3, as DNA: TGCGCCAGCAGCCCAGGACTAGCGGGAGTTGGGGGCTACGAGCAGTACTTC. This chain joins TRBV4-1 and TRBJ2-7; TRBD2 aligns across 13 bases. This CDR3 spans 17 amino acids. V gave up 4 bases and J gave up 3 bases; unmatched junction bases: 9. The V gene's germline CDR1 is MGHRA and CDR2 YSYEKL.

This clonotype was picked up a small number of times. The chain couples TRBV28 to TRBJ1-2; D is possibly TRBD1 (6 bases). Germline values: CDR1 MDHEN, CDR2 SYDVKM. The V end was cut by 2 bases, the J end by 5 bases, with 12 bases between. This CDR3 is built from 14 residues. CDR3 amino acids: CASSLVRGWYGYTF. The CDR3 nucleotides are TGTGCCAGCAGTTTAGTCAGGGGTTGGTATGGCTACACCTTC.

The rearrangement uses TRBV4-1 and TRBJ1-1; no clear D gene. V lost 2 bases and J 4 bases, leaving 14 bases between the germline ends. From germline, CDR1 is MGHRA and CDR2 YSYEKL. The CDR3 has 15 residues. The CDR3 region has the DNA TGCGCCAGCAGCCAAAGTTGGCTCGTGAGCACTGAAGCTTTCTTT. This gives the protein CASSQSWLVSTEAFF.

The chain joins TRBV19 to TRBJ2-3, with TRBD2 as a possible D gene (5 bases). The CDR3 extends over 15 amino acids. The V and J ends lost 2 bases and 5 bases respectively, with 14 bases between them. Germline values: CDR1 LNHDA, CDR2 SQIVND (reference sequence). CDR3 sequence reads: CASSIYGELLDTQYF. CDR3 nucleotides: TGTGCCAGTAGTATATACGGGGAGTTGTTAGATACGCAGTATTTT.

In this sample, this clonotype turned up a few times. The chain has TRBV7-3 and TRBJ2-7; 11 bases fit TRBD1. Germline V gene lookup returns CDR1 SGHTA and CDR2 FQGTGA. Unmatched junction bases numbered 2, after V lost 4 bases and J lost 6 bases. The CDR3 is 13 amino acids. The DNA for the CDR3 is TGTGCCAGCAGCTCGGGGACAGGGGGCGAGCAGTACTTC. Amino acid sequence: CASSSGTGGEQYF.

This clonotype showed up many times. The chain couples TRBV18 to TRBJ1-1; weak D call: TRBD1 (6 bases). Trimming cost V 3 bases and J 0 bases, with 14 bases left between them. CDR3 size: 16 residues. Germline V gene lookup returns CDR1 KGHSH and CDR2 LQKENI. This CDR3 is CASSPIGQKLNTEAFF. Written as DNA, the CDR3 is TGTGCCAGCTCACCGATCGGACAGAAATTGAACACTGAAGCTTTCTTT.

The sample holds a few counts of this clonotype. V gene TRBV10-3 combines with J gene TRBJ2-5; D is unresolved. The V gene lost 0 bases and the J gene lost 5 bases, with 10 bases spanning the gap. The length of the CDR3 is 14 residues. Germline assignment: CDR1 ENHRY and CDR2 SYGVKD. The CDR3 sequence is CAISESTSGETQYF. Written as DNA, the CDR3 is TGTGCCATCAGTGAGTCGACAAGTGGGGAGACCCAGTACTTC.

This clonotype was observed a few times. The chain links TRBV13 to TRBJ1-6; D unclear. V dropped 4 bases and J dropped 7 bases, with 17 bases sitting between them. The CDR3 is made up of 16 amino acids. The germline gives CDR1 PRHDT, CDR2 FYEKMQ (reference sequence). DNA for the CDR3: TGTGCCAGCAGCTCCACCTACGCCGACTCCAATTCACCCCTCCACTTT. Translating gives CASSSTYADSNSPLHF.

V usage is TRBV5-6 and J usage is TRBJ2-2; D is unresolved. Looked up from germline, CDR1 is SGHDT and CDR2 is YYEEEE. The length of the CDR3 is 12 residues. V lost 4 bases and J 8 bases, leaving 9 bases between the germline ends. The CDR3 sequence: CASSPTLGELFF. Here the CDR3 DNA reads TGTGCCAGCAGCCCTACTCTTGGGGAGCTGTTTTTT.

This clonotype was seen ten or more times. The chain couples TRBV2 to TRBJ1-6, with D perhaps matching TRBD1 (6 bases). Germline V lookup: CDR1 SNHLY, CDR2 FYNNEI. The CDR3 covers 13 residues. The V end lost 8 bases, the J end lost 8 bases, and 13 bases lay between the germline ends. CDR3 loop: CASSGQLDSPLHF. CDR3 in DNA: TGTGCCAGCTCCGGACAGTTGGATTCACCCCTCCACTTT.

The sample holds one count of this clonotype. A much larger clone differs from this one at a single base, so this may be a read error. The rearrangement uses TRBV2 and TRBJ1-5; D is unresolved. Per the germline V gene, CDR1 is SNHLY and CDR2 is FYNNEI. The CDR3 spans 13 residues. Trimming removed 10 bases from V and 2 bases from J, with 12 bases in between. The CDR3 coding sequence is TGTGCCACCAGGACGGATGGCAATCAGCCCCAGCATTTT. Protein: CATRTDGNQPQHF.

V usage is TRBV20-1 and J usage is TRBJ2-7; no definite D call. Trimming shortened V by 7 bases and J by 1 base, and 14 bases separated the two germline ends. This CDR3 has 13 amino acids. Germline lookup yields CDR1 DFQATT and CDR2 SNEGSKA (reference sequence). CDR3 sequence: CSVDLLVSYEQYF. Written as DNA, the CDR3 is TGCAGTGTAGACCTTCTGGTTTCCTACGAGCAGTACTTC.

This clonotype was observed many times. The rearrangement joins TRBV30 to TRBJ1-1; unclear D gene. Trimming cost V 0 bases and J 0 bases, with 11 bases left between them. From germline, CDR1 is GTSNPN and CDR2 SVGIG (reference sequence). CDR3 size: 15 residues. DNA for the CDR3: TGTGCCTGGAGTGTCATTGTGAAGCTGAACACTGAAGCTTTCTTT. It encodes CAWSVIVKLNTEAFF. Using reference TRBV30 and TRBJ1-1 for the parts outside the CDR3, the full variable domain is SQTIHQWPATLVQPVGSPLSLECTVEGTSNPNLYWYRQAAGRGLQLLFYSVGIGQISSEVPQNLSASRPQDRQFILSSKKLLLSDSGFYLCAWSVIVKLNTEAFFGQGTRLTVV.

The chain uses TRBV7-9 and TRBJ1-4; 7 bases map to TRBD1. V lost 3 bases, J lost 0 bases, and 19 bases stayed unmatched. This CDR3 region has 21 residues. The germline CDR1 and CDR2 sequences are SEHNR and FQNEAQ (reference sequence). CDR3 nucleotides: TGTGCCAGCAGCTTCCTTCCCGCCTTACAGGGGCCGGCTGCAACTAATGAAAAACTGTTTTTT. It encodes CASSFLPALQGPAATNEKLFF.

J is TRBJ1-4 and V is TRBV7-3; 8 bases agree with TRBD1. With V trimmed by 6 bases and J by 7 bases, 16 bases remained unmatched. There are 17 residues in the CDR3. Germline V gene data show CDR1 as SGHTA and CDR2 as FQGTGA. CDR3 sequence: CASSQPQLRGPGEKLFF. The CDR3 nucleotides read TGTGCCAGCAGTCAACCCCAACTCAGGGGGCCGGGTGAAAAACTGTTTTTT.